This note documents a single T cell receptor beta chain sequence. Extraction and reverse transcription of RNA yielded cDNA as the sequencing template. Clones were sequenced by immunoSEQ multiplex PCR, and TCRdb holds only the in-frame ones, with some missing. The sample gives around 300,000 clones, around three fifths of which show up once; 0.9% to 0.95% is in the top ten. This sample was included in a study of CD8+ T cells in alopecia areata. Study as a whole: Tofacitinib continued for 6 to 18 months and was then withheld for 6 months.

The CDR3 extends over 13 amino acids. The germline gives CDR1 SGDLS, CDR2 YYNGEE. The V end lost 4 bases, the J end lost 3 bases, and 10 bases lay between the germline ends. Specified treatment: oral pan-JAK inhibitor, 5-10 mg twice daily. CD4+ and CD8+ T cells were sorted from PBMCs. The sequence came from a human donor with alopecia areata. The rearrangement joins TRBV9 to TRBJ1-1; perhaps TRBD1 as D (5 bases). Sequenced material: CD4+ T cells sorted from blood, taken around week 54, from a patient treated with tofacitinib. The CDR3: CASSTMGDTEAFF. As DNA, the CDR3 is TGTGCCAGCAGCACAATGGGGGACACTGAAGCTTTCTTT.